A selection of T cell receptor beta chains follows, all from one sample in a study of neoadjuvant anti-PD-1 for oral cavity cancer. Here immunoSEQ multiplex PCR was the method, and the copy in TCRdb shows in-frame clones only, minus some. This repertoire shows tens of thousands of clones, around four fifths found once; its top ten account for 2.6%. This specimen was PBMCs, taken before nivolumab (anti-PD-1) treatment. Source of these receptors: a person aged 35 to 85 with oral cavity squamous cell carcinoma. CDR3s include the opening cysteine and the closing phenylalanine or tryptophan. Fields, in order: V gene, CDR3 protein.

>TRBV10-1
CASSESRTDTQYF
>TRBV19
CASSNPGTSGYEQYF
>TRBV10-2
CATRGQGTYNEQFF
>TRBV15
CATSFEGEENGELFF
>TRBV19
CASSRDRLLYGYTF
>TRBV6-9
CASSYSWTGNGYTF
>TRBV29-1
CSGGVTGELFF
>TRBV14
CASSQRGTSSNNEQFF
>TRBV5-6
CASSEIRDRGLTAGYTF
>TRBV5-1
CASSLVNRGSNTEAFF
>TRBV19
CASSYGTGLNTEAFF
>TRBV5-1
CASSPEWGQETQYF
>TRBV2
CASKPAGLGTDTQYF
>TRBV6-5
CASMGTGRGSTEAFF
>TRBV28
CASSSTRFELFF
>TRBV7-2
CASSLTYEQYF
>TRBV2
CASRKGDRLTSYNEQFF
>TRBV5-1
CASSFGTNQETQYF
>TRBV19
CASSITRGGINYGYTF
>TRBV28
CASSLVGAFYEQYF
>TRBV10-2
CASSVLKAGGSYNEQFF
>TRBV5-1
CASALAGNQETQYF
>TRBV19
CASRGEYGTSGTGAKNIQYF
>TRBV7-9
CASQRNTGELFF
>TRBV2
CARGGLDTQYF
>TRBV7-9
CASSRGQSNTEAFF
>TRBV4-2
CASSQAYPGGTPTNEKLFF
>TRBV11-2
CASSSGYEQYF
>TRBV28
CASSPGSSGANVLTF
>TRBV10-3
CAIGDRTNYNSPLHF
>TRBV2
CASRAQQGATTNEKLFF
>TRBV10-3
CAISAPTSGGNEQFF
>TRBV2
CASTPGGGKRNQPQHF
>TRBV2
CASSGTSYEQYF
>TRBV6-1
CASSERGGSNSPLHF
>TRBV7-2
CASSSQTGPYEQYF
>TRBV10-3
CAISESIPSGRDNEQFF
>TRBV19
CASKEAARTEAFF
>TRBV5-5
CASSPGTGGETQYF
>TRBV5-1
CASSFGTENQPQHF
>TRBV5-6
CASSRFLTGGSVSNTEAFF
>TRBV6-5
CASSYSREPYGYTF
>TRBV5-1
CASSSTEGWGNYGYTF
>TRBV5-6
CASSLFVSGRPLYKQYF
>TRBV11-2
CASSLGLAGYEQYF
>TRBV11-2
CASSSRGREIYNEQFF
>TRBV5-1
CASSLAGTDGYTF